These T cell receptor beta chains were read from a single sample in a study of early T cells in non-severe SARS-CoV-2 infection. Via MiXCR, TCRdb re-called the 5' RACE reads, giving one row per CDR3 protein. The table lists tens of thousands of distinct CDR3 sequences, over 3.5% of them singletons. The material sequenced was whole blood. Receptors were obtained from an adult who was a healthcare worker with PCR-confirmed SARS-CoV-2 infection or an uninfected control (not recorded which). CDR3s include the opening cysteine and the closing phenylalanine or tryptophan. The order of the fields is CDR3 protein, CDR3 DNA, clone size, D gene, J gene, V gene. D genes are given only for firm matches. Clone size is stated in some rows and not others, as once, few, many or a class when expanded.

cdr3_aa: CSAKGLAGAWNYNEQFF
cdr3_nt: TGCAGTGCCAAGGGACTAGCGGGGGCCTGGAACTACAATGAGCAGTTCTTC
clone_size: many
d_call: TRBD2
j_call: TRBJ2-1
v_call: TRBV20-1

cdr3_aa: CSTSRDGYNEQFF
cdr3_nt: TGCAGCACGTCCCGGGACGGTTACAATGAGCAGTTCTTC
clone_size: few
d_call: .
j_call: TRBJ2-1
v_call: TRBV29-1

cdr3_aa: CASSLAVGRGNVRSEQYF
cdr3_nt: TGCGCCAGCAGCTTGGCCGTGGGCCGAGGGAATGTGAGGAGCGAGCAGTACTTC
clone_size: many
d_call: .
j_call: TRBJ2-7
v_call: TRBV5-1

cdr3_aa: CASRQGAGNTIYF
cdr3_nt: TGTGCCAGTAGACAGGGGGCTGGAAACACCATATATTTT
clone_size: many
d_call: TRBD1
j_call: TRBJ1-3
v_call: TRBV19

cdr3_aa: CASRQGALGYTF
cdr3_nt: TGTGCCAGTAGACAGGGGGCGCTTGGCTACACCTTC
clone_size: many
d_call: TRBD1
j_call: TRBJ1-2
v_call: TRBV12-3/TRBV12-4

cdr3_aa: CATSRGTSGSNEQFF
cdr3_nt: TGTGCCACCAGCAGAGGTACTAGCGGGAGTAATGAGCAGTTCTTC
clone_size: many
d_call: TRBD2
j_call: TRBJ2-1
v_call: TRBV15

cdr3_aa: CASSETGTHTLYGYTF
cdr3_nt: TGCGCCAGCAGTGAAACCGGGACACATACTCTCTATGGCTACACCTTC
clone_size: few
d_call: .
j_call: TRBJ1-2
v_call: TRBV10-2

cdr3_aa: CASSLAEAGSGYEQYF
cdr3_nt: TGTGCCAGCAGCTTGGCCGAGGCAGGGAGTGGGTACGAGCAGTACTTC
clone_size: many
d_call: .
j_call: TRBJ2-7
v_call: TRBV5-4

cdr3_aa: CATINHGGTGELFF
cdr3_nt: TGTGCCACCATTAATCACGGTGGCACCGGGGAGCTGTTTTTT
clone_size: many
d_call: .
j_call: TRBJ2-2
v_call: TRBV15

cdr3_aa: CASRTGDHEQYF
cdr3_nt: TGTGCCAGCAGGACAGGGGACCACGAGCAGTACTTC
clone_size: .
d_call: TRBD1
j_call: TRBJ2-7
v_call: TRBV12-3/TRBV12-4

cdr3_aa: CSASPSSYEQYF
cdr3_nt: TGCAGTGCTAGTCCATCTTCCTACGAGCAGTACTTC
clone_size: many
d_call: .
j_call: TRBJ2-7
v_call: TRBV20-1

cdr3_aa: CASSTTGRSGNTIYF
cdr3_nt: TGTGCCAGTAGTACGACGGGCCGCTCTGGAAACACCATATATTTT
clone_size: many
d_call: .
j_call: TRBJ1-3
v_call: TRBV19

cdr3_aa: CSATAQGANTGELFF
cdr3_nt: TGCAGTGCCACTGCGCAGGGGGCGAACACCGGGGAGCTGTTTTTT
clone_size: many
d_call: TRBD1
j_call: TRBJ2-2
v_call: TRBV20-1

cdr3_aa: CASSFVSNNEQFF
cdr3_nt: TGTGCCAGCAGCTTTGTCAGCAACAATGAGCAGTTCTTC
clone_size: many
d_call: .
j_call: TRBJ2-1
v_call: TRBV5-4

cdr3_aa: CASSQGLAEGAGELFF
cdr3_nt: TGTGCCAGCAGTCAGGGACTAGCGGAAGGTGCCGGGGAGCTGTTTTTT
clone_size: many
d_call: TRBD2
j_call: TRBJ2-2
v_call: TRBV12-3/TRBV12-4

cdr3_aa: CASSWKTVSYEQYF
cdr3_nt: TGTGCCAGCAGCTGGAAGACAGTCTCCTACGAGCAGTACTTC
clone_size: .
d_call: .
j_call: TRBJ2-7
v_call: TRBV7-2

cdr3_aa: CASSFWNSGANVLTF
cdr3_nt: TGTGCCAGCAGCTTCTGGAACTCTGGGGCCAACGTCCTGACTTTC
clone_size: many
d_call: .
j_call: TRBJ2-6
v_call: TRBV11-3

cdr3_aa: CASSRISGAGTGELFF
cdr3_nt: TGTGCCAGCAGCCGAATCAGTGGGGCCGGCACCGGGGAGCTGTTTTTT
clone_size: few
d_call: .
j_call: TRBJ2-2
v_call: TRBV11-2

cdr3_aa: CASRGREDTQYF
cdr3_nt: TGTGCTAGTAGGGGCCGTGAAGATACGCAGTATTTT
clone_size: many
d_call: .
j_call: TRBJ2-3
v_call: TRBV12-5

cdr3_aa: CASSRSGPSYNEQFF
cdr3_nt: TGTGCCAGCAGCAGGAGCGGGCCCTCCTACAATGAGCAGTTCTTC
clone_size: many
d_call: .
j_call: TRBJ2-1
v_call: TRBV9

cdr3_aa: CASSFGLLLENTGELFF
cdr3_nt: TGCGCCAGCAGCTTTGGATTATTGCTAGAGAACACCGGGGAGCTGTTTTTT
clone_size: many
d_call: .
j_call: TRBJ2-2
v_call: TRBV5-1

cdr3_aa: CASSQFLTVRFF
cdr3_nt: TGTGCCAGCAGCCAATTCTTAACTGTCAGGTTCTTC
clone_size: many
d_call: .
j_call: TRBJ2-1
v_call: TRBV14

cdr3_aa: CASGPGYNSPLHF
cdr3_nt: TGTGCTAGTGGCCCCGGGTATAATTCACCCCTCCACTTT
clone_size: few
d_call: .
j_call: TRBJ1-6
v_call: TRBV12-5

cdr3_aa: CASRLHPGDTGELFF
cdr3_nt: TGTGCCAGCAGACTGCACCCCGGGGACACCGGGGAGCTGTTTTTT
clone_size: .
d_call: .
j_call: TRBJ2-2
v_call: TRBV7-3

cdr3_aa: CASSVQLNTEAFF
cdr3_nt: TGCGCCAGCAGCGTACAACTTAACACTGAAGCTTTCTTT
clone_size: .
d_call: .
j_call: TRBJ1-1
v_call: TRBV5-1

cdr3_aa: CASSTRGGDTQYF
cdr3_nt: TGTGCCAGCAGTACCAGGGGAGGAGATACGCAGTATTTT
clone_size: many
d_call: .
j_call: TRBJ2-3
v_call: TRBV6-2/TRBV6-3

cdr3_aa: CASRTTSGGFYHGELFF
cdr3_nt: TGTGCCAGCAGGACGACTAGCGGGGGGTTTTATCACGGGGAGCTGTTTTTT
clone_size: few
d_call: TRBD2
j_call: TRBJ2-2
v_call: TRBV6-1

cdr3_aa: CASSLTRGAGRYSNQPQHF
cdr3_nt: TGTGCCAGCAGCTTAACTCGGGGGGCAGGTCGATATAGCAATCAGCCCCAGCATTTT
clone_size: many
d_call: .
j_call: TRBJ1-5
v_call: TRBV7-3

cdr3_aa: CASRARTASNEKLFF
cdr3_nt: TGTGCCAGTCGGGCCCGCACAGCGTCGAATGAAAAACTGTTTTTT
clone_size: many
d_call: .
j_call: TRBJ1-4
v_call: TRBV19

cdr3_aa: CASSLEGPSSTDTQYF
cdr3_nt: TGTGCCAGCAGCTTAGAAGGGCCCTCTAGCACAGATACGCAGTATTTT
clone_size: many
d_call: .
j_call: TRBJ2-3
v_call: TRBV11-2

cdr3_aa: CASSVQGASTEAFF
cdr3_nt: TGTGCCAGCAGTGTGCAGGGGGCCAGCACTGAAGCTTTCTTT
clone_size: many
d_call: TRBD1
j_call: TRBJ1-1
v_call: TRBV9

cdr3_aa: CASSPGRDRVDEQYF
cdr3_nt: TGTGCCAGCTCACCAGGCCGGGACAGGGTTGACGAGCAGTACTTC
clone_size: many
d_call: TRBD1
j_call: TRBJ2-7
v_call: TRBV18

cdr3_aa: CASTEERSSYEQYF
cdr3_nt: TGTGCCAGCACAGAAGAAAGGAGCTCCTACGAGCAGTACTTC
clone_size: many
d_call: .
j_call: TRBJ2-7
v_call: TRBV6-6

cdr3_aa: CASRPGDISGNTIYF
cdr3_nt: TGTGCCAGTCGCCCCGGGGACATCTCTGGAAACACCATATATTTT
clone_size: many
d_call: .
j_call: TRBJ1-3
v_call: TRBV19

cdr3_aa: CAISLSAGGGYNEQFF
cdr3_nt: TGTGCCATCAGCCTCTCAGCGGGGGGTGGCTACAATGAGCAGTTCTTC
clone_size: many
d_call: TRBD2
j_call: TRBJ2-1
v_call: TRBV10-3

cdr3_aa: CASSHRRALSTDTQYF
cdr3_nt: TGTGCCAGCAGCCATCGGAGGGCTCTTAGCACAGATACGCAGTATTTT
clone_size: many
d_call: .
j_call: TRBJ2-3
v_call: TRBV12-3/TRBV12-4

cdr3_aa: CASSPNPGNNEQFF
cdr3_nt: TGTGCCAGCTCACCGAACCCGGGAAACAATGAGCAGTTCTTC
clone_size: .
d_call: .
j_call: TRBJ2-1
v_call: TRBV18

cdr3_aa: CASSGDVLTGELFF
cdr3_nt: TGTGCCAGCAGCGGGGACGTACTCACCGGGGAGCTGTTTTTT
clone_size: many
d_call: .
j_call: TRBJ2-2
v_call: TRBV7-2

cdr3_aa: CASSFPPRVSGANVLTF
cdr3_nt: TGTGCCAGCAGCTTCCCCCCGAGGGTTTCTGGGGCCAACGTCCTGACTTTC
clone_size: many
d_call: .
j_call: TRBJ2-6
v_call: TRBV11-2

cdr3_aa: CASSLVGNNEQFF
cdr3_nt: TGTGCCAGCAGCTTAGTCGGGAACAATGAGCAGTTCTTC
clone_size: many
d_call: .
j_call: TRBJ2-1
v_call: TRBV7-6

cdr3_aa: CATSLQGAGELFF
cdr3_nt: TGTGCCACCAGTTTACAGGGAGCCGGGGAGCTGTTTTTT
clone_size: many
d_call: .
j_call: TRBJ2-2
v_call: TRBV24-1